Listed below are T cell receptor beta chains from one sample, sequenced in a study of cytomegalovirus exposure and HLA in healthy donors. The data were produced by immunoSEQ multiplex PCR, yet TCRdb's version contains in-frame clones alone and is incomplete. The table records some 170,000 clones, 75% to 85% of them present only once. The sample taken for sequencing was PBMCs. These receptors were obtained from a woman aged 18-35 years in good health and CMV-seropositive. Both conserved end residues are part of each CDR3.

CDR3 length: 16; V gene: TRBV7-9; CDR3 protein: CASSLVQVASGNTIYF
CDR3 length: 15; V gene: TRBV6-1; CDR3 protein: CASSEVLSVSETPDF
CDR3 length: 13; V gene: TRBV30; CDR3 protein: CAWTSGLAETQYF
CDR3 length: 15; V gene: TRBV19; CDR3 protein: CASSIPLQIYSGYTF
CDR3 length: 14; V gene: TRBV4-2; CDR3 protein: CASSQVGSGNTIYF
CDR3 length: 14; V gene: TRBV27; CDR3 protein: CASSYRVGGNEQFF
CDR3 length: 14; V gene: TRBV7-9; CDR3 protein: CASSSGQGRNEQFF
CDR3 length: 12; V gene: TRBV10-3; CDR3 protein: CAISVTDTEAFF
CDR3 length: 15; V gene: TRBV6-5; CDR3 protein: CASGSGPATNEKLFF
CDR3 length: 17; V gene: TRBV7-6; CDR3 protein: CASSFFRGRAYNSPLHF
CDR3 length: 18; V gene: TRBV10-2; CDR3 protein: CASSTVTGGLSTNSPLHF
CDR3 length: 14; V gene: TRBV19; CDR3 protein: CASRGQRSSYEQYF
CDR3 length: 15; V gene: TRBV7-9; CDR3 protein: CASSLGATNTGELFF
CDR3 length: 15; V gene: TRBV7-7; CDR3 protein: CASSPGSLAADEQFF
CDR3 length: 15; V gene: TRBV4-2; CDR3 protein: CASSQPGQGRYGYTF
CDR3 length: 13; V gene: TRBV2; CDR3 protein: CASSGMAGYGYTF
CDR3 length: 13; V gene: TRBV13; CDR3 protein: CASNRDRVGGYTF
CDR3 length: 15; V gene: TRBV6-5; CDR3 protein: CASSKNSGSTYEQYF
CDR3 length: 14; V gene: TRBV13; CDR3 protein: CASSLGPGNYGYTF
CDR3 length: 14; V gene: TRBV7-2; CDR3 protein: CASSLNSNTGELFF
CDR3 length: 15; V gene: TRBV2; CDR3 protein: CASSDPSIEANVLTF
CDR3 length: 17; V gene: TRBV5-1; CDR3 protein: CASSLGNAGTINEKLFF
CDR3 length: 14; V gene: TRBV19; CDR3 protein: CASSRDRLAETQYF
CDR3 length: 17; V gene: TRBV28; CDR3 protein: CASSPPQGQGRSYEQYF
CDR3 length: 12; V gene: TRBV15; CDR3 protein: CATSSGGEKLFF
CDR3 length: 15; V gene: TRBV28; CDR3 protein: CASRNQGSSNQPQHF
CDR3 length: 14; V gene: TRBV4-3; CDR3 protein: CASSQDQGRNTIYF
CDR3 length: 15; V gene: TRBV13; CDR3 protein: CASSLAEKGGTEAFF
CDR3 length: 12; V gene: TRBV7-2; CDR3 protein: CASSLGPEELFF
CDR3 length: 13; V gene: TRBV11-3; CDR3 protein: CASSSGGTDTQYF
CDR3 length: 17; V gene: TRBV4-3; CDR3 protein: CASSQGMDRGLKNEQFF
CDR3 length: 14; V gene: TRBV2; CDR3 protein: CASRAGTAVRKLFF
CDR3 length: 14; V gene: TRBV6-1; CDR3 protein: CASSPTDRFGPLHF
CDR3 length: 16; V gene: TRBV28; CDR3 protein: CASSSLPGTGESPLHF
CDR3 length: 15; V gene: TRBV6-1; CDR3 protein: CASSEIPPQGDTQYF
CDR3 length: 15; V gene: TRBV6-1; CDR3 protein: CASSASAGGLGEQYF
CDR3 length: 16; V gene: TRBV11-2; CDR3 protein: CASSLGVQASTGELFF
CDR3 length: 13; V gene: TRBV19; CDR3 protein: CASSITGVYEQYF
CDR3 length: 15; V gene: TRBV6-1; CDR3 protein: CASSERGGQGYGYTF
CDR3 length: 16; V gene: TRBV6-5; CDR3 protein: CASSYGRGGVGETQYF
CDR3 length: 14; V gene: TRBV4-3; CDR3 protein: CASSQGGAGNTIYF
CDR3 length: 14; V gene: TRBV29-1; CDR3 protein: CSVEVVLAGYEQFF
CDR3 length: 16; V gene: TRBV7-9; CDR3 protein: CASSLTRQGGNQPQHF
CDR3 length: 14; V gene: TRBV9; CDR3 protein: CASSPSGSSGGYTF
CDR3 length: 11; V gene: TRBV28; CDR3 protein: CASSVHYEQYF
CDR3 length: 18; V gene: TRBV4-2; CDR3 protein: CASSPAARGGPLGGELFF
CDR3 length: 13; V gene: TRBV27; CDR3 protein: CASSLSERAEAFF
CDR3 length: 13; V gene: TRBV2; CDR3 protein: CASILAGGHEQFF
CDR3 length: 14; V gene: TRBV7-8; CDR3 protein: CASSHDRLSEKLFF